This T cell receptor beta chain came from a study of shared clonotypes between healthy human individuals. In its sample, this clone was seen a few times. Repertoires were generated with immunoSEQ multiplex PCR, while TCRdb's copy carries only in-frame clones and drops some. The sample records approximately 2.4 million clones, approximately 95% being singletons. From germline, CDR1 is MDHEN and CDR2 SYDVKM. This CDR3 is 14 amino acids long. The V gene lost 7 bases and the J gene lost 1 base, with 13 bases spanning the gap. The TCR sequence derives from a man aged 18 to 30 in good health. Specimen: naive CD4+ T cells sorted from blood. Sample subset: CD45RA+ positively selected. The chain carries TRBV28 and TRBJ1-2; tentatively, D is TRBD1 (5 bases). CDR3 in DNA: TGTGCCAGCACATGGCAGGGACTTAACTATGGCTACACCTTC. This sequence encodes CASTWQGLNYGYTF.